These 27 T cell receptor beta chains were sequenced from one sample in a study of human T cells and chemical hapten exposure. The time point denotes: pre-sensitization, week 0. The treatment was: therapeutic diphenylcyclopropenone sensitization with weekly scalp DPC. TCRdb called the RACE reads again in MiXCR, with one record for every CDR3 protein. The sample includes some 360,000 distinct CDR3 sequences, 5.1% of them seen just once. The starting material was whole blood, obtained in connection with sensitization to the hapten diphenylcyclopropenone (DPC). All receptors come from a woman in her 50s with alopecia areata. Some clones in this sample may be carry-over from other donors' samples.

The chain couples TRBV12-3 or TRBV12-4 to TRBJ2-1, with 11 bases that match TRBD2. V shed 0 bases and J 7 bases; nucleotides not matched to a gene: 5. The CDR3 is made up of 16 amino acids. CDR3 loop: CASSLATSGGPNEQFF. The CDR3, as DNA: TGTGCCAGCAGTTTAGCCACTAGCGGGGGACCTAATGAGCAGTTCTTC.

This clonotype was detected many times. This chain connects TRBV20-1 to TRBJ2-7; D ambiguous. Between the trimmed V and J ends, which lost 6 bases and 5 bases, there was a span of 8 bases. CDR1 DFQATT and CDR2 SNEGSKA come from the germline V gene (reference sequence). The CDR3 is 10 amino acids. The CDR3 region is CSARLNEQYF. For the CDR3, the DNA is TGCAGTGCCAGACTGAACGAGCAGTACTTC.

V is TRBV28 and J is TRBJ2-3; maybe TRBD1 (5 bases). CDR1 and CDR2 from the germline V gene are MDHEN and SYDVKM. This CDR3 has 15 residues. V was clipped by 7 bases and J by 3 bases, with 17 bases between them. The CDR3 sequence is CASTPIVRATDTQYF. CDR3 nucleotide sequence: TGTGCCAGCACTCCAATTGTCAGGGCGACAGATACGCAGTATTTT.

This clonotype was observed a few times. The chain couples TRBV3-1 to TRBJ2-7, with TRBD2 identical over 12 bases. This CDR3 is 15 amino acids long. Trimming removed 4 bases from V and 6 bases from J; junction bases left unmatched: 7. CDR1 is LGHDT and CDR2 is YNNKEL in the germline V gene (reference sequence). The chain's CDR3 is CASSPLAGGKFEQYF. In DNA form, the CDR3 reads TGTGCCAGCAGCCCCCTAGCGGGAGGGAAGTTCGAGCAGTACTTC.

In this sample, this clonotype turned up a few times. V and J are TRBV9 and TRBJ1-1; D is ambiguous. The V gene's germline CDR1 is SGDLS and CDR2 YYNGEE. The germline V and J ends were trimmed by 0 bases and 1 base, with 10 bases remaining between them. The CDR3 loop spans 15 amino acids. CDR3 DNA sequence: TGTGCCAGCAGCGTAGACTGGTTCCCGAACACTGAAGCTTTCTTT. Its translation: CASSVDWFPNTEAFF.

This clonotype was counted between two and nine times. The chain uses TRBV30 and TRBJ2-1, with 12 bases matching TRBD2. The CDR3 consists of 17 residues. Germline CDR1 reads GTSNPN; CDR2 reads SVGIG (reference sequence). V trimming: 0 bases; J trimming: 9 bases; junction bases outside the gene matches: 12. CDR3 amino acids: CAWSVLWTSGDLSEQFF. DNA for the CDR3: TGTGCCTGGAGTGTACTCTGGACTAGCGGGGACCTTAGTGAGCAGTTCTTC. The complete variable domain, with remaining parts taken from reference TRBV30 and TRBJ2-1, reads SQTIHQWPATLVQPVGSPLSLECTVEGTSNPNLYWYRQAAGRGLQLLFYSVGIGQISSEVPQNLSASRPQDRQFILSSKKLLLSDSGFYLCAWSVLWTSGDLSEQFFGPGTRLTVL.

The chain is built from TRBV12-3 or TRBV12-4 and TRBJ1-1; D remains ambiguous. This CDR3 is built from 12 residues. V was pared by 6 bases and J by 5 bases, with 10 bases between. The CDR3 nucleotides are TGTGCCAGCAGCGTTGACATAACTGAAGCTTTCTTT. Translated, it gives CASSVDITEAFF.

This clonotype has just a few counts. This chain links TRBV29-1 with TRBJ2-1; D is possibly TRBD1 or TRBD2 (5 bases each). V was clipped by 7 bases and J by 0 bases, with 16 bases between them. This CDR3 contains 15 residues. Germline values: CDR1 SQVTM, CDR2 ANQGSEA. The CDR3 bases are TGCAGCGCCCGGCCGCGAGGGGCCTCCTACAATGAGCAGTTCTTC. Translating gives CSARPRGASYNEQFF.

Ten or more counts support this clonotype. The chain has TRBV28 and TRBJ2-3; the match to TRBD2 covers 8 bases. Germline CDR1 MDHEN, CDR2 SYDVKM. After removal of 2 bases from V and 6 bases from J, the junction contained 7 bases not matched to a gene. This CDR3 region has 15 residues. The CDR3 DNA reads TGTGCCAGCAGTTTACTGGCGGGGGGCAGGGATACGCAGTATTTT. As protein: CASSLLAGGRDTQYF. Complete variable domain (other parts from reference TRBV28 and TRBJ2-3): DVKVTQSSRYLVKRTGEKVFLECVQDMDHENMFWYRQDPGLGLRLIYFSYDVKMKEKGDIPEGYSVSREKKERFSLILESASTNQTSMYLCASSLLAGGRDTQYFGPGTRLTVL.

This clonotype was observed at least ten times. This sequence joins TRBV28 and TRBJ2-3; 7 bases map to TRBD2. The CDR3 covers 14 residues. Losses at the gene ends were 7 bases for V and 4 bases for J; bases not matched to a gene: 8. Germline V lookup: CDR1 MDHEN, CDR2 SYDVKM. In nucleotides, the CDR3 is TGTGCCAGCAACCGGGAGGCTTTGGCAGATACGCAGTATTTT. Amino acids: CASNREALADTQYF.

The chain combines TRBV5-5 with TRBJ1-2; D is uncertain. Germline values: CDR1 SGHKS, CDR2 YYEKEE (reference sequence). The CDR3 is made up of 16 amino acids. Trimming left V 0 bases short and J 0 bases short, with 12 bases between. The CDR3: CASSLVPGLSNYGYTF. In DNA, the CDR3 is TGTGCCAGCAGCTTGGTGCCAGGCCTATCTAACTATGGCTACACCTTC.

This clonotype was observed a few times. This sequence joins TRBV20-1 and TRBJ1-5; 12 bases match TRBD1. CDR1 is DFQATT and CDR2 is SNEGSKA in the germline V gene (reference sequence). The CDR3 totals 13 residues. The V segment lost 6 bases and the J segment 6 bases; nucleotides outside the gene matches: 3. The CDR3 protein is CSAGTGGSQPQHF. Written as DNA, the CDR3 is TGCAGTGCCGGGACAGGGGGCAGTCAGCCCCAGCATTTT.

CDR3 coding DNA: TGTGCCAGCAGCCTACAATCCCTGCAGGCCAGTGAAGCTTTCTTT. It translates to CASSLQSLQASEAFF. This chain uses TRBV7-9 with TRBJ1-1; D ambiguous. The CDR3 spans 15 residues. Trimming left V 5 bases short and J 7 bases short, with 20 bases between. CDR1 is SEHNR and CDR2 is FQNEAQ in the germline V gene (reference sequence).

This clonotype occurred a few times. The V and J genes are TRBV12-3 or TRBV12-4 and TRBJ2-7, with a weak D call TRBD1 (6 bases). With 2 bases removed from V and 0 bases from J, the gap between germline ends came to 14 bases. This CDR3 is built from 16 residues. The CDR3 loop is CASSLRGQGNSYEQYF. In nucleotides, the CDR3 is TGTGCCAGCAGTTTAAGGGGCCAGGGGAACTCCTACGAGCAGTACTTC.

This clonotype was picked up a small number of times. The J gene is TRBJ1-1, the V gene TRBV7-8; D is possibly TRBD1 (5 bases). This CDR3 contains 16 residues. V lost 5 bases and J 5 bases, leaving 21 bases between the germline ends. Germline CDR1 SGHVS, CDR2 FQNEAQ. CDR3 region: CASSTTRFDGGTEAFF. The DNA for the CDR3 is TGTGCCAGCAGCACCACCAGGTTCGATGGGGGAACTGAAGCTTTCTTT.

In its sample, this clonotype was seen many times. J is TRBJ2-7 and V is TRBV5-4; 12 bases align to TRBD2. The length of the CDR3 is 15 residues. Per germline, CDR1 SGHNT and CDR2 YYREEE (reference sequence). Trimming took 3 bases from V and 7 from J; bases not matched to a gene: 8. CDR3 loop: CASSSPGLAGSEQYF. The CDR3 coding sequence is TGTGCCAGCAGCTCGCCGGGACTAGCGGGCTCTGAGCAGTACTTC.

The chain combines TRBV30 with TRBJ2-1; D possibly matches TRBD1 or TRBD2 (5 bases each). Trimming pared 0 bases from V and 7 bases from J, leaving 13 bases between. The CDR3 length is 14 residues. Germline CDR1 and CDR2: GTSNPN and SVGIG (reference sequence). CDR3 protein: CAWSVLGTGNEQFF. The CDR3 DNA is TGTGCCTGGAGTGTACTGGGGACGGGGAATGAGCAGTTCTTC.

This clonotype was detected only a few times. The rearrangement joins TRBV13 to TRBJ2-7; weak D call: TRBD2 (6 bases). Per the germline V gene, CDR1 is PRHDT and CDR2 is FYEKMQ (reference sequence). CDR3 length: 16 amino acids. Trimming pared 4 bases from V and 0 bases from J, leaving 16 bases between. This CDR3 reads CASSYAVAASSYEQYF. CDR3 nucleotides: TGTGCCAGCAGCTACGCAGTAGCGGCCAGCTCCTACGAGCAGTACTTC.

This clonotype appeared a few times. J is TRBJ2-4 and V is TRBV29-1; D remains unclear. CDR1 is SQVTM, CDR2 ANQGSEA, per germline. V was cut by 3 bases and J by 0 bases, with 9 bases left in between. CDR3 length: 14 amino acids. In DNA, the CDR3 is TGCAGCGTTGAGCGCCTGTTAGCCAAAAACATTCAGTACTTC. It is translated as CSVERLLAKNIQYF.

This chain uses TRBV9 with TRBJ2-7; a weak D match, TRBD1 (5 bases). Germline values: CDR1 SGDLS, CDR2 YYNGEE. This CDR3 has 14 residues. The ends were cut back, 0 bases at V and 6 bases at J, with 13 bases in the middle. DNA of the CDR3: TGTGCCAGCAGCGTAGGTACAGGACGTAGCGAGCAGTACTTC. It encodes CASSVGTGRSEQYF.

This clonotype came up many times. CDR3 bases: TGTGCCAGCAGCCCCCCAGGGTCAGATACGCAGTATTTT. This codes for CASSPPGSDTQYF. This sequence joins TRBV12-3 or TRBV12-4 and TRBJ2-3, with D tentatively TRBD1 (5 bases). V dropped 6 bases and J dropped 4 bases, with 11 bases sitting between them. CDR3 size: 13 residues.

The chain couples TRBV4-1 to TRBJ2-2; 12 bases agree with TRBD2. With 4 bases clipped from V and 1 base from J, the junction kept 4 bases outside the gene matches. CDR1 is MGHRA and CDR2 is YSYEKL in the germline V gene. CDR3 length: 17 amino acids. CDR3 nucleotide sequence: TGCGCCAGCAGCCGCTCGGGACTAGCGGGGAACACCGGGGAGCTGTTTTTT. This encodes CASSRSGLAGNTGELFF.

The sample holds a few counts of this clonotype. This sequence joins TRBV20-1 and TRBJ1-5; D is undetermined. V was pared by 1 base and J by 5 bases, with 18 bases between. Germline V CDR1 and CDR2: DFQATT, SNEGSKA (reference sequence). The CDR3 loop spans 16 amino acids. The CDR3 DNA follows: TGCAGTGCTAGAGTTACGGGTTTACGGGTAGATCAGCCCCAGCATTTT. It encodes CSARVTGLRVDQPQHF.

In its sample, this clonotype was seen many times. The V and J genes are TRBV29-1 and TRBJ2-3; the D is unclear. The V gene lost 2 bases and the J gene lost 4 bases, with 10 bases spanning the gap. Germline V lookup: CDR1 SQVTM, CDR2 ANQGSEA. The CDR3 consists of 13 residues. The CDR3, as DNA: TGCAGCGTTGAAAGGTCCCAGCCAGATACGCAGTATTTT. This codes for CSVERSQPDTQYF.

Many counts were recorded for this clonotype. The chain employs TRBV10-3 and TRBJ2-7; 9 bases match TRBD2. CDR1 is ENHRY, CDR2 SYGVKD, per germline. The J segment lost 1 base and the V segment lost 6 bases, leaving 10 bases of the junction unmatched. The CDR3 contains 16 residues. CDR3 amino acids: CAIREGPSGVSYEQYF. DNA of the CDR3: TGTGCCATCAGGGAAGGGCCTAGCGGGGTTTCCTACGAGCAGTACTTC.

The table lists this clonotype with many counts. This chain connects TRBV7-6 to TRBJ2-5; D remains unclear. CDR3 length: 13 residues. Germline CDR1 and CDR2: SGHVS and FNYEAQ. V was trimmed by 6 bases and J by 5 bases, leaving 13 bases between them. CDR3 sequence (DNA): TGTGCCAGCAGTTACGGACCGGAGGAGACCCAGTACTTC. Translating gives CASSYGPEETQYF.

The J gene is TRBJ2-1, the V gene TRBV20-1, with 8 bases identical to TRBD2. V lost 0 bases and J lost 0; bases outside the gene matches: 7. This CDR3 contains 17 residues. The germline V gene has CDR1 DFQATT and CDR2 SNEGSKA (reference sequence). CDR3 nucleotides: TGCAGTGCTAGAGATCTTCTCAGCGGGAGCTCCTACAATGAGCAGTTCTTC. Translated: CSARDLLSGSSYNEQFF.